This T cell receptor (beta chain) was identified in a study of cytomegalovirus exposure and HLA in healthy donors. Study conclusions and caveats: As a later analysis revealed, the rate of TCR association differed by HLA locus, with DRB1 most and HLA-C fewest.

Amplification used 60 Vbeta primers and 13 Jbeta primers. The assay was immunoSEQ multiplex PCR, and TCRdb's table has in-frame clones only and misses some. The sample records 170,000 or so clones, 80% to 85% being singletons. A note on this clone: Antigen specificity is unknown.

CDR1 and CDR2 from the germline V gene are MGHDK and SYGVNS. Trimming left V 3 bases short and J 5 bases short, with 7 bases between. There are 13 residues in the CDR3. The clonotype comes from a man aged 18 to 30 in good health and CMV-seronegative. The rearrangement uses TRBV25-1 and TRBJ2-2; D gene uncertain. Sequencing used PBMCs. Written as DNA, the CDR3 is TGTGCCAGCAGTGATTCTACTACCGGGGAGCTGTTTTTT. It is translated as CASSDSTTGELFF.